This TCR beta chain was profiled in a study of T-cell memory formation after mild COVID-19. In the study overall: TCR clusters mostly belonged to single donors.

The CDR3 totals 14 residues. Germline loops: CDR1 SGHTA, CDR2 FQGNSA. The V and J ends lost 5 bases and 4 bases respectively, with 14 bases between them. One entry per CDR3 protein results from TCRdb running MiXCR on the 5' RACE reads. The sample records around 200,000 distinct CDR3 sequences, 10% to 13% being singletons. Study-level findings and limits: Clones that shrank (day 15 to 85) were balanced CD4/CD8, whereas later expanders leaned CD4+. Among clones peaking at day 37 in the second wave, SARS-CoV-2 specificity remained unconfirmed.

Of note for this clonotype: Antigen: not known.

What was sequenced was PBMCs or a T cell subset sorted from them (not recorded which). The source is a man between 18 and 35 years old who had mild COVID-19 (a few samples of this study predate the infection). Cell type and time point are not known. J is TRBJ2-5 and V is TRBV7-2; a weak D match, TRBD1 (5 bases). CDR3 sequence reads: CASSVGAGVETQYF. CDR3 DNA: TGTGCCAGCAGCGTAGGGGCTGGCGTAGAGACCCAGTACTTC.